Below are 24 T cell receptor beta chains sequenced from a single sample in a study of blood T cell repertoires in COVID-19. TCRdb's table, derived via immunoSEQ multiplex PCR, lists solely in-frame clones and lacks some. Seen here are some 250,000 clones, around 83% observed once, and the top ten hold 8.6%. What was sequenced was peripheral blood. The receptors were sampled from a man aged 40-50 years with active or convalescent COVID-19.

As to this clone: One end of the junction varies from germline; a read error may be responsible. This chain joins TRBV18 and TRBJ2-7; 7 nucleotides align to TRBD1. The CDR3 length is 16 residues. Germline CDR1 reads KGHSH; CDR2 reads LQKENI. CDR3 loop: CASSPEAGGASSEQYF. The CDR3 DNA reads TGTGCCAGCTCACCAGAGGCAGGGGGAGCGTCCTCCGAGCAGTACTTC.

CDR3 sequence: CASSRGTGNYGYTF. For the CDR3, the DNA is TGCGCCAGCAGCCGTGGGACAGGGAACTATGGCTACACCTTC. The chain employs TRBV5-1 and TRBJ1-2; TRBD1 matches at 9 bases. CDR1 and CDR2 (germline): SGHRS, YFSETQ. J was trimmed by 2 bases and V by 4 bases; bases with no gene match: 3. The CDR3 covers 14 residues.

This chain connects TRBV18 to TRBJ1-5; possibly TRBD1 for D (6 bases). CDR1 is KGHSH, CDR2 LQKENI, per germline. Trimming left V 1 base short and J 4 bases short, with 14 bases between. This CDR3 has 16 amino acids. As DNA, the CDR3 is TGTGCCAGCTCACCACAACGGACAGTTAGTAATCAGCCCCAGCATTTT. Translating it yields CASSPQRTVSNQPQHF.

The V gene is TRBV20-1, the J gene TRBJ1-6; 10 nucleotides match TRBD1. Germline V gene data show CDR1 as DFQATT and CDR2 as SNEGSKA (reference sequence). The CDR3 runs to 17 residues. After removal of 7 bases from V and 0 bases from J, the junction contained 9 bases not matched to a gene. The CDR3 is CSVSGGQGSSYNSPLHF. The DNA of the CDR3 is TGCAGTGTTAGTGGGGGACAGGGGAGCTCCTATAATTCACCCCTCCACTTT.

The chain has TRBV5-5 and TRBJ2-5; 9 bases map to TRBD1. The CDR3 has 16 amino acids. V was pared by 1 base and J by 2 bases, with 6 bases of the junction left unmatched. Germline V gives CDR1 SGHKS, CDR2 YYEKEE (reference sequence). The CDR3 spells CASSLPGTGPQETQYF. Here the CDR3 DNA reads TGTGCCAGCAGCTTGCCCGGGACAGGGCCTCAAGAGACCCAGTACTTC.

CDR3 bases: TGTGCCAGCAGTTACTCGTACAGGGGAGGCTACGAGCAGTACTTC. Its protein product is CASSYSYRGGYEQYF. The chain couples TRBV6-5 to TRBJ2-7; tentatively, D is TRBD1 (7 bases). This CDR3 is built from 15 residues. Germline CDR1 reads MNHEY; CDR2 reads SVGAGI. Trimming cost V 0 bases and J 3 bases, with 12 bases left between them.

The genes are TRBV24-1 and TRBJ2-1, with 7 bases aligning to TRBD1. V was pared by 5 bases and J by 4 bases, with 7 bases of the junction left unmatched. Per the germline V gene, CDR1 is KGHDR and CDR2 is SFDVKD. The CDR3 contains 15 residues. The CDR3 is CATSVWTGRYNEQFF. CDR3 sequence (DNA): TGTGCCACCAGTGTGTGGACAGGAAGATACAATGAGCAGTTCTTC.

The chain carries TRBV5-4 and TRBJ2-3; 13 nucleotides align to TRBD2. J lost 4 bases, V lost 4 bases, and 3 bases had no gene match. Germline CDR1 SGHNT, CDR2 YYREEE (reference sequence). This CDR3 comprises 15 residues. The DNA for the CDR3 is TGTGCCAGCAGCCAAACTAGCGGGGGGGCAGATACGCAGTATTTT. Its protein product is CASSQTSGGADTQYF.

CDR3 coding DNA: TGTGCCAGCAGCCCGGACAGGCCCGCTGGCTACACCTTC. Translating it yields CASSPDRPAGYTF. The chain uses TRBV4-2 and TRBJ1-2, with 7 nucleotides matching TRBD1. V trimming: 4 bases; J trimming: 7 bases; junction bases outside the gene matches: 6. Germline V lookup: CDR1 LGHNA, CDR2 YNFKEQ. The CDR3 sequence is 13 residues long.

This rearrangement joins TRBV6-2 or TRBV6-3 to TRBJ2-3; 16 nucleotides line up with TRBD2. The CDR3 covers 18 residues. Germline V gene lookup returns CDR1 MNHEY and CDR2 SVGEGT. With 6 bases clipped from V and 5 bases from J, the junction kept 11 bases outside the gene matches. The CDR3 is CASSPDPGLAGGGDTQYF. The CDR3 coding sequence is TGTGCCAGCAGCCCCGACCCGGGACTAGCGGGAGGGGGAGATACGCAGTATTTT.

This rearrangement joins TRBV10-3 to TRBJ1-5, with D maybe TRBD1 (5 bases). CDR1 ENHRY and CDR2 SYGVKD come from the germline V gene. V dropped 5 bases and J dropped 2 bases, with 10 bases sitting between them. CDR3 length: 14 residues. The CDR3 reads CAISQGSGNQPQHF. The CDR3 DNA reads TGTGCCATCAGTCAGGGAAGCGGCAATCAGCCCCAGCATTTT.

This chain joins TRBV11-2 and TRBJ2-1, with D possibly being TRBD1 (6 bases). The CDR3 is made up of 15 amino acids. Trimming stripped 1 base from V and 6 bases from J, with 13 bases between. CDR1 and CDR2 from the germline V gene are SGHAT and FQNNGV. CDR3 DNA sequence: TGTGCCAGCAGCTTAGGTGGGGCAGGGGTCAATGAGCAGTTCTTC. It specifies CASSLGGAGVNEQFF.

The rearrangement joins TRBV9 to TRBJ1-1, with 10 positions matching TRBD1. With V trimmed by 4 bases and J by 9 bases, 9 bases remained unmatched. The CDR3 extends over 14 amino acids. The germline CDR1 and CDR2 sequences are SGDLS and YYNGEE. CDR3: CASSPDRTGGKAFF. The CDR3 DNA reads as TGTGCCAGCAGCCCCGACAGGACAGGGGGGAAAGCTTTCTTT.

This chain joins TRBV5-1 and TRBJ2-1, with 9 bases matching TRBD2. V shed 0 bases, J shed 7 bases, and the junction held 8 bases outside the gene matches. The CDR3 covers 16 residues. Germline V CDR1 and CDR2: SGHRS, YFSETQ. CDR3 sequence reads: CASSLAGGGARNEQFF. CDR3 DNA sequence: TGCGCCAGCAGCTTGGCTGGCGGGGGGGCTAGGAATGAGCAGTTCTTC.

The chain has TRBV18 and TRBJ2-7; 13 nucleotides agree with TRBD2. Unmatched junction bases numbered 0, after V lost 3 bases and J lost 1 base. Germline V gene sequence: CDR1 KGHSH, CDR2 LQKENI. The CDR3 spans 15 residues. The CDR3, as DNA: TGTGCCAGCTCACCGACTAGCGGGAGGTCCTACGAGCAGTACTTC. Translating gives CASSPTSGRSYEQYF.

Only a few counts were recorded for this clone. The chain employs TRBV18 and TRBJ1-1; the D gene is possibly TRBD1 (6 bases). Deletions cut 4 bases from V and 1 base from J, with 7 bases between. CDR1 KGHSH and CDR2 LQKENI come from the germline V gene. The CDR3 is 13 residues long. CDR3 sequence reads: CASSRQENTEAFF. CDR3 DNA: TGTGCCAGCTCACGACAGGAGAACACTGAAGCTTTCTTT.

Comment on this clone: Other DNA sequences in this sample translate to the same CDR3. This chain uses TRBV19 with TRBJ1-2; possible D gene TRBD1, 6 bases. With 5 bases removed from V and 4 bases from J, the gap between germline ends came to 11 bases. This CDR3 contains 13 residues. From germline, CDR1 is LNHDA and CDR2 SQIVND (reference sequence). The CDR3 protein is CASSLQGSYGYTF. DNA of the CDR3: TGTGCCAGTAGTTTACAGGGAAGCTATGGCTACACCTTC.

This chain connects TRBV9 to TRBJ1-4, with D uncertain. Germline V gives CDR1 SGDLS, CDR2 YYNGEE. This CDR3 region has 13 residues. V was shortened by 3 bases and J by 8 bases, with 11 bases between the two germline ends. The CDR3 nucleotides are TGTGCCAGCAGCGGGGCGGGCCACGAAAAACTGTTTTTT. Its translation: CASSGAGHEKLFF. The entire variable domain, with the rest obtained from reference TRBV9 and TRBJ1-4, is as follows: DSGVTQTPKHLITATGQRVTLRCSPRSGDLSVYWYQQSLDQGLQFLIQYYNGEERAKGNILERFSAQQFPDLHSELNLSSLELGDSALYFCASSGAGHEKLFFGSGTQLSVL.

This rearrangement joins TRBV6-5 to TRBJ1-2, with 7 bases aligning to TRBD1. The CDR3 has 15 residues. Germline CDR1 is MNHEY and CDR2 is SVGAGI. V trimming: 6 bases; J trimming: 4 bases; junction bases outside the gene matches: 11. CDR3 DNA: TGTGCCAGCAGCCTCACAGGGGAATCATTCTATGGCTACACCTTC. As protein: CASSLTGESFYGYTF.

This chain uses TRBV30 with TRBJ1-3, with 8 bases aligning to TRBD1. CDR1 GTSNPN and CDR2 SVGIG come from the germline V gene (reference sequence). The CDR3 totals 14 residues. Germline trimming cut 1 base from V and 4 bases from J; bases unmatched to any gene: 3. In DNA form, the CDR3 reads TGTGCCTGGAGTGCAGGACAGGGAGGAAACACCATATATTTT. Translated: CAWSAGQGGNTIYF.

This chain links TRBV7-2 with TRBJ2-1; D remains unclear. Germline lookup yields CDR1 SGHTA and CDR2 FQGNSA. V dropped 2 bases and J dropped 4 bases, with 3 bases sitting between them. The length of the CDR3 is 12 residues. The CDR3 nucleotides are TGTGCCAGCAGCTTATCGTACAATGAGCAGTTCTTC. Protein product: CASSLSYNEQFF.

The V and J genes are TRBV30 and TRBJ1-6; tentative D call: TRBD1 (5 bases). Per the germline V gene, CDR1 is GTSNPN and CDR2 is SVGIG (reference sequence). The CDR3 has 15 residues. Trimming removed 0 bases at V and 9 bases at J, with 15 bases between. CDR3 loop: CAWSVSWGEGSPLHF. The CDR3 coding sequence is TGTGCCTGGAGTGTCTCCTGGGGGGAAGGTTCACCCCTCCACTTT.

V is TRBV11-3 and J is TRBJ2-5; 8 nucleotides line up with TRBD2. Germline V gene sequence: CDR1 SGHNT, CDR2 YENEEA. CDR3 length equals 18 residues. V shed 3 bases and J 4 bases; nucleotides not matched to a gene: 16. The CDR3 coding sequence is TGTGCCAGCAGCTTCAGAAGAGCCGGGGGGGGCGGACTAGAGACCCAGTACTTC. Its protein is CASSFRRAGGGGLETQYF.

The table lists this clone with a few counts. This chain joins TRBV12-5 and TRBJ2-1, with no clear D. The CDR3 has 13 amino acids. The germline CDR1 and CDR2 sequences are LGHNT and FRNRAP. V was clipped by 3 bases and J by 8 bases, with 11 bases between them. The CDR3 nucleotides are TGTGCTAGTGGTTTAGGAGTCGCGGATGAGCAGTTCTTC. Translation: CASGLGVADEQFF. The variable domain in full, with the rest retrieved from reference TRBV12-5 and TRBJ2-1, is DARVTQTPRHKVTEMGQEVTMRCQPILGHNTVFWYRQTMMQGLELLAYFRNRAPLDDSGMPKDRFSAEMPDATLATLKIQPSEPRDSAVYFCASGLGVADEQFFGPGTRLTVL.